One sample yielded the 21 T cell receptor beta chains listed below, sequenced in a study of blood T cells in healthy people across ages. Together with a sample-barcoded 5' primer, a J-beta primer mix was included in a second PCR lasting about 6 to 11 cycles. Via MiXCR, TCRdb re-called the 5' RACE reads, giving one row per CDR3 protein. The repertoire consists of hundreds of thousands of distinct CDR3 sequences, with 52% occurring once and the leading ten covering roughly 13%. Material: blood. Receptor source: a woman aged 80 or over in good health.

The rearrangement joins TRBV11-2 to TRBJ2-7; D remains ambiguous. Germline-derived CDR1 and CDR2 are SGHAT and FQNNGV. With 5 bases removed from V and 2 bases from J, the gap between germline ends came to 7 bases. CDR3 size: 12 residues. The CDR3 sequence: CASSPVPYEQYF. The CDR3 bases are TGTGCCAGCAGCCCCGTCCCCTACGAGCAGTACTTC. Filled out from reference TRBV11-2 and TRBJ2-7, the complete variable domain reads EAGVAQSPRYKIIEKRQSVAFWCNPISGHATLYWYQQILGQGPKLLIQFQNNGVVDDSQLPKDRFSAERLKGVDSTLKIQPAKLEDSAVYLCASSPVPYEQYFGPGTRLTVT.

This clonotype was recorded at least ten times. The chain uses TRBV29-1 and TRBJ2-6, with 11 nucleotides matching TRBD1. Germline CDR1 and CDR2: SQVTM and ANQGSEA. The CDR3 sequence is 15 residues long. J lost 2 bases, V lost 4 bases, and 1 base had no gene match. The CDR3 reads CSVGTGGTGANVLTF. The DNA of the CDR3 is TGCAGCGTTGGGACAGGGGGCACTGGGGCCAACGTCCTGACTTTC.

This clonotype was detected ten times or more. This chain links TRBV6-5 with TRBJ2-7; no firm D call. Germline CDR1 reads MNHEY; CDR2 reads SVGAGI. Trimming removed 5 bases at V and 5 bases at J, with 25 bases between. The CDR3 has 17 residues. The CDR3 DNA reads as TGTGCCAGCAGTCCCGACGGGTTGGAAGGGTTCGGAAACGAGCAGTACTTC. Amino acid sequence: CASSPDGLEGFGNEQYF.

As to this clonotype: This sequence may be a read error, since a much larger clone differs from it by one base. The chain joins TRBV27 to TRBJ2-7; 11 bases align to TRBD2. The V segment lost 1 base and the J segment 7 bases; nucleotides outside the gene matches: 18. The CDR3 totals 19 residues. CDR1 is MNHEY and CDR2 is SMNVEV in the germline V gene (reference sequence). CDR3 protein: CASSLYTRLSSGRYNEQYF. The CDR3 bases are TGTGCCAGCAGTTTATATACCCGCTTATCTAGCGGGAGGTACAATGAGCAGTACTTC.

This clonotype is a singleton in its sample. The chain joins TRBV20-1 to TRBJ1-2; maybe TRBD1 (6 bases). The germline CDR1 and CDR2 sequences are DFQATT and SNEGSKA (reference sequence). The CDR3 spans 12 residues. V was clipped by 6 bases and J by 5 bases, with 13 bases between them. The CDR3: CSAGTQLYGYTF. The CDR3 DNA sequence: TGCAGTGCCGGGACACAACTTTATGGCTACACCTTC.

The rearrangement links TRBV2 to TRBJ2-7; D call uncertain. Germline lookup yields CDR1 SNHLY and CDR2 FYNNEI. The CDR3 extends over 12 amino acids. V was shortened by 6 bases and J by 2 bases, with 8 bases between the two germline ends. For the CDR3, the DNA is TGTGCCAGCAGAGAGGAAACCTACGAGCAGTACTTC. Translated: CASREETYEQYF.

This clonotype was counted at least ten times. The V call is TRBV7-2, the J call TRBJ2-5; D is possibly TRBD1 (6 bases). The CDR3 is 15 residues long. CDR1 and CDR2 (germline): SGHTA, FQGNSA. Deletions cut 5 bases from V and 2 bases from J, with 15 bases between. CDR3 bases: TGTGCCAGCAGCCAACGGGACAACAAGCAAGAGACCCAGTACTTC. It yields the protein CASSQRDNKQETQYF. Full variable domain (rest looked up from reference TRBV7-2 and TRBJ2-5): GAGVSQSPSNKVTEKGKDVELRCDPISGHTALYWYRQSLGQGLEFLIYFQGNSAPDKSGLPSDRFSAERTGGSVSTLTIQRTQQEDSAVYLCASSQRDNKQETQYFGPGTRLLVL.

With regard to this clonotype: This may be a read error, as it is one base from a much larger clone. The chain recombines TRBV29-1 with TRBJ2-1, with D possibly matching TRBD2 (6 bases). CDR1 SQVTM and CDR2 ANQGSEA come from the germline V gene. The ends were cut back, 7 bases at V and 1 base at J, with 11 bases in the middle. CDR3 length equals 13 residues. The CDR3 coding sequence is TGCAGCGGGACCCGGGGGTCCTACAATGAGCAGTTCTTC. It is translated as CSGTRGSYNEQFF.

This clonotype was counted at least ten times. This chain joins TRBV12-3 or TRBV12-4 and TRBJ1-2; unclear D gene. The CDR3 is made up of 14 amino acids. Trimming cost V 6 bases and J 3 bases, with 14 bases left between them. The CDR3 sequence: CASSTSFQYYGYTF. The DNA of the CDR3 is TGTGCCAGCAGCACCAGTTTTCAGTACTATGGCTACACCTTC.

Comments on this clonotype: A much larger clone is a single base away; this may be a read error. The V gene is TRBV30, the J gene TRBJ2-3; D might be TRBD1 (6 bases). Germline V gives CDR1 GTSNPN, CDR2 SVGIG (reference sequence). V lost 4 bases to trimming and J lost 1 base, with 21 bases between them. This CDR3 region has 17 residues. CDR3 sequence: CAWNRSSGRGRTDTQYF. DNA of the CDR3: TGTGCCTGGAACCGATCTTCGGGCAGGGGCCGCACAGATACGCAGTATTTT.

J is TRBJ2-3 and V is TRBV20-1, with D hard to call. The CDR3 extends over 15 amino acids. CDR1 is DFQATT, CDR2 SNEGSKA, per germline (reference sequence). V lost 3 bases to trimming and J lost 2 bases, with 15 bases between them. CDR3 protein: CSARFGLSSTDTQYF. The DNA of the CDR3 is TGCAGTGCTAGGTTCGGGCTTAGCTCCACAGATACGCAGTATTTT.

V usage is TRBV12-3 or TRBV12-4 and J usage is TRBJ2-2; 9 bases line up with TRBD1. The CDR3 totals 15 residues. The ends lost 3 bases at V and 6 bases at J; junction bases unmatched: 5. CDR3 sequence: CASSFDRGDPGELFF. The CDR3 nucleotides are TGTGCCAGCAGTTTTGACAGGGGGGACCCCGGGGAGCTGTTTTTT.

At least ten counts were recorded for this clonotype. The CDR3 DNA follows: TGTGCCACCAGTGAGGCAGGGGAGGGCACAGATACGCAGTATTTT. It encodes CATSEAGEGTDTQYF. J is TRBJ2-3 and V is TRBV24-1; either TRBD1 or TRBD2 may fit D (6 bases each). This CDR3 spans 15 amino acids. CDR1 is KGHDR, CDR2 SFDVKD, per germline. V was cut by 4 bases and J by 1 base, with 11 bases left in between.

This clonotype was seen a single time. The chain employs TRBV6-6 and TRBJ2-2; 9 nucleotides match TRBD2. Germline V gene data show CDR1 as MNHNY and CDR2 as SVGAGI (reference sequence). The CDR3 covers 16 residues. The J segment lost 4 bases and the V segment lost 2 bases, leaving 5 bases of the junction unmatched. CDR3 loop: CASSYERGAGTGELFF. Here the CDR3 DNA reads TGTGCCAGCAGTTACGAGCGGGGGGCGGGCACCGGGGAGCTGTTTTTT.

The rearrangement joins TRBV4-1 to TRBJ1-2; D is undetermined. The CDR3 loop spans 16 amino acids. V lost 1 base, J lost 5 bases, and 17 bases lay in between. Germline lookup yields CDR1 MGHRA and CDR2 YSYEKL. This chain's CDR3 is CASSQGQRGLQYGYTF. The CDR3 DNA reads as TGCGCCAGCAGCCAAGGCCAGCGTGGGCTTCAGTATGGCTACACCTTC.

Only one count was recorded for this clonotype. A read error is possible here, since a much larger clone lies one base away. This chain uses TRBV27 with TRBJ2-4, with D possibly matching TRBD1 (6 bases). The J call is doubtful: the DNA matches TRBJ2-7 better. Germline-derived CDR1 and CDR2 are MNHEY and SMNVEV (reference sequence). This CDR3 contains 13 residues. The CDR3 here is CASRGHQFSEQYF. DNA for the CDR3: TGTGCCAGCAGGGGACACCAGTTCTCCGAGCAGTACTTC.

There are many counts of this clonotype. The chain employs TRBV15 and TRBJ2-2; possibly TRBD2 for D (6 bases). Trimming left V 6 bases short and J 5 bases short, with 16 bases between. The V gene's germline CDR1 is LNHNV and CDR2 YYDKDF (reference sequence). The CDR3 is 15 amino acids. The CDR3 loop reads CATRPLGGVTGELFF. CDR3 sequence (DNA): TGTGCCACCAGGCCCCTAGGCGGGGTTACCGGGGAGCTGTTTTTT.

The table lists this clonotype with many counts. The CDR3 coding sequence is TGTGCCAGCAGTTCCCCCTCGCTAGCCAAAAACATTCAGTACTTC. Translation gives CASSSPSLAKNIQYF. The V gene is TRBV28, the J gene TRBJ2-4; no definite D call. CDR3 size: 15 residues. The germline V gene encodes CDR1 MDHEN and CDR2 SYDVKM. Between the trimmed V and J ends, which lost 4 bases and 0 bases, there was a span of 10 bases.

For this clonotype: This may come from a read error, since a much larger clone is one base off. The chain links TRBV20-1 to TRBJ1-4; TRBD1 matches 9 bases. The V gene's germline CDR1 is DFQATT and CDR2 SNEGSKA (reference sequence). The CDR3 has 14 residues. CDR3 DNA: TGCAATGTTCCCGATGACAGGGGGAGAGAAAAACTGTTTTTT. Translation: CNVPDDRGREKLFF.

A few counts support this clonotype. The CDR3 DNA reads TGTGCCAGCTCACGGGACAGGGATTTTCAGCCCCAGCATTTT. Protein: CASSRDRDFQPQHF. J is TRBJ1-5 and V is TRBV18; 9 positions match TRBD1. The V gene end was trimmed by 4 bases and the J gene end by 6 bases; junction bases not matched to a gene: 4. Germline CDR1 KGHSH, CDR2 LQKENI. This CDR3 contains 14 residues.

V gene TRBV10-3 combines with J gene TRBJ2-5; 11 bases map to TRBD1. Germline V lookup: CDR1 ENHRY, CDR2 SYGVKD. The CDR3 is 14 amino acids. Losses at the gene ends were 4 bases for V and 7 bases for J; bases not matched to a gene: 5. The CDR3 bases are TGTGCCATCAGTGCGGGACAGGGGGTTGGGACCCAGTACTTC. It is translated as CAISAGQGVGTQYF.